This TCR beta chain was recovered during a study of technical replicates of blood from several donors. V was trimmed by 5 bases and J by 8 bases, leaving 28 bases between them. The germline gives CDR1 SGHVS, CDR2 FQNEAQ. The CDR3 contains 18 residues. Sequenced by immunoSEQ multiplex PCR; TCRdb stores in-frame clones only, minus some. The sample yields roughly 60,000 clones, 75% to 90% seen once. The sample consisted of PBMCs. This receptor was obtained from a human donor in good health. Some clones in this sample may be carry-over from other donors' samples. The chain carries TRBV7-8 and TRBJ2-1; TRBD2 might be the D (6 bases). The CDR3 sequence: CASSPTRVSGGKVDEQFF. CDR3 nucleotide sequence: TGTGCCAGCAGCCCCACTCGGGTTAGCGGAGGGAAGGTAGATGAGCAGTTCTTC.